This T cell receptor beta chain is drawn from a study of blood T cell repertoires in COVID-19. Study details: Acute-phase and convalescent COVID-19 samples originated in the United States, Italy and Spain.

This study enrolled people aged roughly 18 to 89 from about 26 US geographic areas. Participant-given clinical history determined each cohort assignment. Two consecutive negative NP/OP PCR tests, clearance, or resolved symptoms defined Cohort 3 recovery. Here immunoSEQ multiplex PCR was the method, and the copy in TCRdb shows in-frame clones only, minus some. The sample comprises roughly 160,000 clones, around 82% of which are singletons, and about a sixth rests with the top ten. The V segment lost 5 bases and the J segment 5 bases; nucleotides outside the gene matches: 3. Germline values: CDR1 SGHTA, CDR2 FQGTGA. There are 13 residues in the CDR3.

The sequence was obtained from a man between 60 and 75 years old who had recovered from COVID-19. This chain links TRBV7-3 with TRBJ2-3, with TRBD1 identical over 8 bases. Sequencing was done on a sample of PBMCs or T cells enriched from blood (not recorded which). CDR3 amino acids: CASSRQGQDTQYF. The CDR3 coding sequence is TGTGCCAGCAGCCGACAGGGGCAAGATACGCAGTATTTT. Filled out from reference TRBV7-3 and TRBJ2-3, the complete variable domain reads GAGVSQTPSNKVTEKGKYVELRCDPISGHTALYWYRQSLGQGPEFLIYFQGTGAADDSGLPNDRFFAVRPEGSVSTLKIQRTERGDSAVYLCASSRQGQDTQYFGPGTRLTVL.